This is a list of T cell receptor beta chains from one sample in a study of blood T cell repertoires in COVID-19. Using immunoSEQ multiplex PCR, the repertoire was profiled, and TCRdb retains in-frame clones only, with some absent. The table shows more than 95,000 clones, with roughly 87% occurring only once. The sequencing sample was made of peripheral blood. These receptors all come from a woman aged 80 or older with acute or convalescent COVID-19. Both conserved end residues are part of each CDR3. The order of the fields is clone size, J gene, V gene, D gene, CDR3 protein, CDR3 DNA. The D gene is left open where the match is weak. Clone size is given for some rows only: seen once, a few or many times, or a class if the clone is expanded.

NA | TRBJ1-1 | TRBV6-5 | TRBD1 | CASSNGTVWNTEAFF | TGTGCCAGCAGTAACGGGACAGTGTGGAACACTGAAGCTTTCTTT
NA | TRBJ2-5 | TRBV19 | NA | CARRNGRCGETQYF | TGTGCTAGAAGGAATGGGAGGTGCGGGGAGACCCAGTACTTC
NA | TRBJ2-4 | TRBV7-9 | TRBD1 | CASSPKQRQGNIQYF | TGTGCCAGCAGCCCAAAACAAAGACAGGGAAACATTCAGTACTTC
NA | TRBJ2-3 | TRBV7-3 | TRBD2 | CASSLNTGEGDTQYF | TGTGCCAGCAGCTTAAATACGGGGGAGGGAGATACGCAGTATTTT
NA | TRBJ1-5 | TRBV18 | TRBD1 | CASSPGQAGFQPQHF | TGTGCCAGCTCACCCGGACAGGCTGGGTTTCAGCCCCAGCATTTT
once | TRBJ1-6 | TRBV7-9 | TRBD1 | CASSGHRGSYFSYNSPLHF | TGTGCCAGCAGCGGTCACAGGGGGTCATACTTCTCCTATAATTCACCCCTCCACTTT
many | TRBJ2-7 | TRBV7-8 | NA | CASSLTGHLSPEQYF | TGTGCCAGCAGCTTAACGGGACACCTAAGCCCCGAGCAGTACTTC
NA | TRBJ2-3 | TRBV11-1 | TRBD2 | CASSHRLAGAADTQYF | TGTGCCAGCAGCCACCGACTAGCGGGGGCAGCAGATACGCAGTATTTT
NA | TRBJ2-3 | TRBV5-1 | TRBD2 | CASSSPSSGGLDTQYF | TGCGCCAGCAGCTCACCCTCTAGCGGGGGTTTGGATACGCAGTATTTT
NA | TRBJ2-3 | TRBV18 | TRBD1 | CASSRDRESDTQYF | TGTGCCAGCTCAAGAGACAGGGAGTCAGATACGCAGTATTTT
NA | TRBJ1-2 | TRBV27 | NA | CASSLTGRYGYTF | TGTGCCAGCAGTTTAACAGGGAGATATGGCTACACCTTC
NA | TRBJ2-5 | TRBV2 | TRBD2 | CASTVTSGGGETQYF | TGTGCCAGCACGGTGACTAGCGGGGGGGGAGAGACCCAGTACTTC
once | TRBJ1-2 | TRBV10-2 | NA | CATLAYVSYGYTF | TGCGCCACCTTGGCTTACGTCAGCTATGGCTACACCTTC
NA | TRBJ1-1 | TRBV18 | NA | CASSPGGSVVQAFF | TGTGCCAGCTCACCTGGTGGTAGCGTAGTTCAAGCTTTCTTT
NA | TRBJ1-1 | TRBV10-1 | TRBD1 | CASRRDRNTEAFF | TGCGCCAGCAGACGGGACAGGAACACTGAAGCTTTCTTT
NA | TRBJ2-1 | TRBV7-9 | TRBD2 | CASSLGLAGDNEQFF | TGTGCCAGCAGCTTGGGACTAGCGGGGGACAATGAGCAGTTCTTC
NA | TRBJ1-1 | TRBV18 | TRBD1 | CASRGSNRGGNTEAFF | TGTGCCAGCCGAGGATCTAACAGGGGGGGGAACACTGAAGCTTTCTTT
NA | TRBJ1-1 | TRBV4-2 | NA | CASNSGAGRNTEAFF | TGTGCCAGCAACTCTGGGGCCGGACGGAACACTGAAGCTTTCTTT
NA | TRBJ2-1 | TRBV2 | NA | CASSRNRQGGLTRSYNEQFF | TGTGCCAGCAGTCGAAACAGACAGGGAGGCCTGACCCGGTCCTACAATGAGCAGTTCTTC
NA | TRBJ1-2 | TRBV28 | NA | CASRPGFNYGYTF | TGTGCCAGCAGGCCCGGGTTTAACTATGGCTACACCTTC
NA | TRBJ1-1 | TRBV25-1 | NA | CASSTVTPGSTEAFF | TGTGCCAGCAGTACCGTCACCCCGGGTAGCACTGAAGCTTTCTTT
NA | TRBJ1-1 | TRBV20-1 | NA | CSASVPGQGLHTEAFF | TGCAGTGCTAGTGTCCCGGGACAAGGCCTTCACACTGAAGCTTTCTTT
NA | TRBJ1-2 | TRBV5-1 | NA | CASSLEGVLTGGYTF | TGCGCCAGCAGCTTGGAGGGGGTCCTGACGGGTGGCTACACCTTC
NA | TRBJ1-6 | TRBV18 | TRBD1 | CASSPNGQVYSPLHF | TGTGCCAGCTCACCAAATGGACAGGTATATTCACCCCTCCACTTT
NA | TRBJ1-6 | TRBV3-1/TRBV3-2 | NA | CASGWGLSPLHF | TGTGCCAGCGGGTGGGGACTATCACCCCTCCACTTT
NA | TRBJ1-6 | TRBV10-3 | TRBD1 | CAMPQGDPGQYNSPLHF | TGTGCCATGCCTCAAGGGGATCCGGGACAGTATAATTCACCCCTCCACTTT
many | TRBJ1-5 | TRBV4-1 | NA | CASSQVTTEYSNQPQHF | TGCGCCAGCAGCCAAGTCACGACGGAGTATAGCAATCAGCCCCAGCATTTT
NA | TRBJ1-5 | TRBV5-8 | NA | CASSSPPLRQPQHF | TGTGCCAGCAGCTCCCCTCCTCTTCGTCAGCCCCAGCATTTT
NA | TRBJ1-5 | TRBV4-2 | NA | CASSHLGGRNGNQPQHF | TGTGCCAGCAGCCACCTCGGAGGACGGAATGGCAATCAGCCCCAGCATTTT
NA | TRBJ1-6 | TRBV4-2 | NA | CASSQDQSLNNSPLHF | TGTGCCAGCAGCCAAGATCAAAGCCTGAACAATTCACCCCTCCACTTT
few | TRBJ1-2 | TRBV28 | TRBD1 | CASSQGEKGYTF | TGTGCCAGCAGCCAGGGGGAGAAAGGCTACACCTTC
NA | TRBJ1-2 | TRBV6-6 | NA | CASRPSGQPLYGYTF | TGTGCCAGCAGACCATCTGGACAGCCCCTCTATGGCTACACCTTC
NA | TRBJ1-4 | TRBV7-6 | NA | CASSSSREKLFF | TGTGCCAGCAGCTCTTCGAGAGAAAAACTGTTTTTT
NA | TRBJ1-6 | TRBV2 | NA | CASSVYQGSSYNSPLHF | TGTGCCAGCAGTGTATACCAGGGGAGCTCCTATAATTCACCCCTCCACTTT
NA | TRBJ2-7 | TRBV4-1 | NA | CASSPARVPYEQYF | TGCGCCAGCAGCCCTGCGAGAGTGCCCTACGAGCAGTACTTC
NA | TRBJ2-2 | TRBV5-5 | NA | CASSLRPLRLELFF | TGTGCCAGCAGCTTGCGGCCGCTCCGACTTGAGCTGTTTTTT
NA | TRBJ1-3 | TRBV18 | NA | CASSMGRAAGNTIYF | TGTGCCAGCTCCATGGGCAGGGCGGCTGGAAACACCATATATTTT
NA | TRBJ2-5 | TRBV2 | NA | CASSEVEETQYF | TGTGCCAGCAGTGAGGTCGAGGAGACCCAGTACTTC
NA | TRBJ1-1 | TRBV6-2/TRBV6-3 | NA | CASSPEYTEAFF | TGTGCCAGCAGCCCCGAGTACACTGAAGCTTTCTTT
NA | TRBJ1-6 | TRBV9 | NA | CASSPEGGGGNSPLHF | TGTGCCAGCAGCCCCGAGGGGGGGGGCGGTAATTCACCCCTCCACTTT
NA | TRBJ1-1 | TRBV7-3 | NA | CASSGEVGTEAFF | TGTGCCAGCAGCGGGGAGGTCGGCACTGAAGCTTTCTTT